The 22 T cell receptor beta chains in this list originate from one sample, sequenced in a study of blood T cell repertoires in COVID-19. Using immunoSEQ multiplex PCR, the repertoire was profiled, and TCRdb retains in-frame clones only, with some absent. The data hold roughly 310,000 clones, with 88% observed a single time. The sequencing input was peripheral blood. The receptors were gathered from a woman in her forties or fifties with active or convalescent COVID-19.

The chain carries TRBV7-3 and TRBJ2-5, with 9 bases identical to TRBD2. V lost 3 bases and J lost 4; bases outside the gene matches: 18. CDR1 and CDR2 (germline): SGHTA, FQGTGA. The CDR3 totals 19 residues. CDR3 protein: CASSFDPSGREGLGETQYF. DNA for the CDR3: TGTGCCAGCAGCTTCGACCCCTCTGGGCGGGAGGGCTTGGGAGAGACCCAGTACTTC.

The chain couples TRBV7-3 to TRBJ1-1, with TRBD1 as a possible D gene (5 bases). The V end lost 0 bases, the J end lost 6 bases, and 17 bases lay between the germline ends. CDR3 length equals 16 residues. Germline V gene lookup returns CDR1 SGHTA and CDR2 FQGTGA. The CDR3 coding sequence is TGTGCCAGCAGCTTAACTCTCCGGGGGGGTGGATCTGAAGCTTTCTTT. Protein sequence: CASSLTLRGGGSEAFF.

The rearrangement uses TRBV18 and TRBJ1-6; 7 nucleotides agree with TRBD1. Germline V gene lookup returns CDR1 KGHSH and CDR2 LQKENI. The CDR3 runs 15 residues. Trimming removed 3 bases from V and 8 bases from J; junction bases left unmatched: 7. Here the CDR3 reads CASSPPGQLYSPLHF. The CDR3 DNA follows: TGTGCCAGCTCACCTCCGGGACAGTTGTATTCACCCCTCCACTTT. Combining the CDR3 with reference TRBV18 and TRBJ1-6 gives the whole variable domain NAGVMQNPRHLVRRRGQEARLRCSPMKGHSHVYWYRQLPEEGLKFMVYLQKENIIDESGMPKERFSAEFPKEGPSILRIQQVVRGDSAAYFCASSPPGQLYSPLHFGNGTRLTVT.

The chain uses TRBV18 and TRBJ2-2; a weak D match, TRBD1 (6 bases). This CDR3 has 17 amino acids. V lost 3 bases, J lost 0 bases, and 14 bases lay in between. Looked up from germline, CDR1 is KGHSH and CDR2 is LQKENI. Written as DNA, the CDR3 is TGTGCCAGCTCACCCCGAGGCAGGGGATCGAACACCGGGGAGCTGTTTTTT. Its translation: CASSPRGRGSNTGELFF. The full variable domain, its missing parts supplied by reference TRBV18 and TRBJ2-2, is NAGVMQNPRHLVRRRGQEARLRCSPMKGHSHVYWYRQLPEEGLKFMVYLQKENIIDESGMPKERFSAEFPKEGPSILRIQQVVRGDSAAYFCASSPRGRGSNTGELFFGEGSRLTVL.

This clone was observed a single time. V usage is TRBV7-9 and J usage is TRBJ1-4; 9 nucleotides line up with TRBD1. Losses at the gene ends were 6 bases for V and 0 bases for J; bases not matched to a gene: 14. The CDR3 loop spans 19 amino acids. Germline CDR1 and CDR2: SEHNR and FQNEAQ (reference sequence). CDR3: CASSSDRGFEGATNEKLFF. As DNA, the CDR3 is TGTGCCAGCAGTTCGGACAGGGGATTTGAAGGGGCAACTAATGAAAAACTGTTTTTT.

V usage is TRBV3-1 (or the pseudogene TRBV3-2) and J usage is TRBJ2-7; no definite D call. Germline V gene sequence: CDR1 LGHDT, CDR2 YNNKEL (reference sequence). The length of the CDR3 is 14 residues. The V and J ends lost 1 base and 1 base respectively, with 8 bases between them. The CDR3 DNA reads TGTGCCAGCAGCCAAGGACTGACTTCCTACGAGCAGTACTTC. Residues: CASSQGLTSYEQYF.

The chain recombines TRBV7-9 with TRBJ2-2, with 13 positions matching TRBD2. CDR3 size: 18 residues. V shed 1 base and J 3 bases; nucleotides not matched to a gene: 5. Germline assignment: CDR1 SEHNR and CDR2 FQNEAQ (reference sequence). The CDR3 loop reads CASSLDLLAGGHTGELFF. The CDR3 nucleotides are TGTGCCAGCAGCTTAGACCTACTAGCGGGGGGGCACACCGGGGAGCTGTTTTTT.

The CDR3 DNA is TGTGCCAGCAGCCCAACCCGTACAGGGATATGGCACTATGGCTACACCTTC. It is translated as CASSPTRTGIWHYGYTF. This chain links TRBV13 with TRBJ1-2; possibly TRBD1 for D (6 bases). Per germline, CDR1 PRHDT and CDR2 FYEKMQ (reference sequence). The V end lost 5 bases, the J end lost 3 bases, and 22 bases lay between the germline ends. This CDR3 is 17 amino acids long.

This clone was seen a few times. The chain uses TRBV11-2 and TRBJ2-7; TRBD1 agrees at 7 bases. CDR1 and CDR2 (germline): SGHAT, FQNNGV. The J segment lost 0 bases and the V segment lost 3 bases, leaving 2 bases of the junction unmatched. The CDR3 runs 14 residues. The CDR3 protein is CASSFGTASYEQYF. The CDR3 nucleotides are TGTGCCAGCAGCTTCGGGACAGCCTCCTACGAGCAGTACTTC.

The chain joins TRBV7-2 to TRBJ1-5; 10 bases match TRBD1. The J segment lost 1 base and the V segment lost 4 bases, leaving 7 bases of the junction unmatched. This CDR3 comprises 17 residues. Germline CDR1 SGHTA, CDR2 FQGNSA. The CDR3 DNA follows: TGTGCCAGCAGCTACCGGACAGGGGGGGGGAGCAATCAGCCCCAGCATTTT. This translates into CASSYRTGGGSNQPQHF.

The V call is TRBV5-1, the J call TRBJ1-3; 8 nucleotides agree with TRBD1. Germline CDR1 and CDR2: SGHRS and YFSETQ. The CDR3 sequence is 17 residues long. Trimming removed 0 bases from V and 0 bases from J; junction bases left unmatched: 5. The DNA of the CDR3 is TGCGCCAGCAGCTTGGAGACAGGGGCCCTCTCTGGAAACACCATATATTTT. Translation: CASSLETGALSGNTIYF.

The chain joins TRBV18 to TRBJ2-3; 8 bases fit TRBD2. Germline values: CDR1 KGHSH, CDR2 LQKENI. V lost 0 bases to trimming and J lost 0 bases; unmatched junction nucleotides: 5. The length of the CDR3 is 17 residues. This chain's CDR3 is CASSPPKRGPSTDTQYF. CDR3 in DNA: TGTGCCAGCTCACCACCCAAGCGGGGGCCTAGCACAGATACGCAGTATTTT. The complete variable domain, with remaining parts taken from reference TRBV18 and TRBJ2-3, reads NAGVMQNPRHLVRRRGQEARLRCSPMKGHSHVYWYRQLPEEGLKFMVYLQKENIIDESGMPKERFSAEFPKEGPSILRIQQVVRGDSAAYFCASSPPKRGPSTDTQYFGPGTRLTVL.

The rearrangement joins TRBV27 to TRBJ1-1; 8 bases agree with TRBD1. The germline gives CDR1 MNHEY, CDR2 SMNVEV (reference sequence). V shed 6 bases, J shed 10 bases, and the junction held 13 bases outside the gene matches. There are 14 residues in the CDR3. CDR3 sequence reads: CASRLAGTGLIAFF. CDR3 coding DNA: TGTGCCAGCAGACTCGCCGGGACAGGTCTCATAGCTTTCTTT.

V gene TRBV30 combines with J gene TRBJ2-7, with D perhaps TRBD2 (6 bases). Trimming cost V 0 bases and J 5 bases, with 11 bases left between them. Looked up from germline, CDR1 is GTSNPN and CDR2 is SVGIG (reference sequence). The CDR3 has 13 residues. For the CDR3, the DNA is TGTGCCTGGAGTGTATCCCGCGGGAACGAGCAGTACTTC. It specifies CAWSVSRGNEQYF.

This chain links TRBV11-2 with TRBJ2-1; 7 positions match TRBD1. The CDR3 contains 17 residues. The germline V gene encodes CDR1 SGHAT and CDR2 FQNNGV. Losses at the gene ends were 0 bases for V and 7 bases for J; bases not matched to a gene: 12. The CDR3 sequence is CASSLDLRGGALNEQFF. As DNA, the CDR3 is TGTGCCAGCAGCTTAGATTTAAGAGGGGGCGCATTAAATGAGCAGTTCTTC.

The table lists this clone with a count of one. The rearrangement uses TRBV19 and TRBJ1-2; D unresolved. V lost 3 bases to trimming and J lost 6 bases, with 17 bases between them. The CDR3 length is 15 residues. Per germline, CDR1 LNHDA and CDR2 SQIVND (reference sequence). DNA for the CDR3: TGTGCCAGTAGTATTGGAATCCTCCCGAGGGATGGCTACACCTTC. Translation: CASSIGILPRDGYTF.

Here the CDR3 DNA reads TGCAGCGTTGAGGACAGCAGTGGGGTTGAAGCTTTCTTT. Amino acids: CSVEDSSGVEAFF. The gene calls are TRBV29-1 and TRBJ1-1; D possibly corresponds to TRBD1 (6 bases). Deletions cut 3 bases from V and 7 bases from J, with 15 bases between. The CDR3 consists of 13 residues. The germline V gene has CDR1 SQVTM and CDR2 ANQGSEA.

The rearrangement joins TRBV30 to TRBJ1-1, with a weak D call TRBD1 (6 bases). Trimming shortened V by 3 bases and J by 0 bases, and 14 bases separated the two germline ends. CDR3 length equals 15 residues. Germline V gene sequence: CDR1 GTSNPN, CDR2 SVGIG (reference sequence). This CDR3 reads CAWSRGMGVNTEAFF. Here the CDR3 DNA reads TGTGCCTGGAGCAGGGGTATGGGGGTGAACACTGAAGCTTTCTTT.

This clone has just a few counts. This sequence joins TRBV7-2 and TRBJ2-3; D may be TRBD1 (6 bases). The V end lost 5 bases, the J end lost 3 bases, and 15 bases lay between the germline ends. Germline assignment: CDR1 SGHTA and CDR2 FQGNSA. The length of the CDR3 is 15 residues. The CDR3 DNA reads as TGTGCCAGCAGCCCCCAGGGGACCGGAACAGATACGCAGTATTTT. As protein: CASSPQGTGTDTQYF. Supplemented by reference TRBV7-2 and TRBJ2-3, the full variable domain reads GAGVSQSPSNKVTEKGKDVELRCDPISGHTALYWYRQSLGQGLEFLIYFQGNSAPDKSGLPSDRFSAERTGGSVSTLTIQRTQQEDSAVYLCASSPQGTGTDTQYFGPGTRLTVL.

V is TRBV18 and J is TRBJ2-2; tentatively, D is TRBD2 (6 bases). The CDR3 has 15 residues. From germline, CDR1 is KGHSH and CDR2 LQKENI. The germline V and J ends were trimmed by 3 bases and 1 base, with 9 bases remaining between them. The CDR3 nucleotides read TGTGCCAGCTCACCCAGCGGGTTGAACACCGGGGAGCTGTTTTTT. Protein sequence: CASSPSGLNTGELFF.

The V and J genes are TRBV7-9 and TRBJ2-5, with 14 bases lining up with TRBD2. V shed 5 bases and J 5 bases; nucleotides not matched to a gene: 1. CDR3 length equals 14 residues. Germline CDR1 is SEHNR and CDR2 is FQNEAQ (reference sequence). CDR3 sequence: CASSRTSGRETQYF. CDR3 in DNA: TGTGCCAGCAGCCGGACTAGCGGGAGGGAGACCCAGTACTTC.

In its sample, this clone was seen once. The CDR3 region has the DNA TGTGCCAGCAGTTTCGCCGGGACAGGGAAGTACACTGAAGCTTTCTTT. It codes for CASSFAGTGKYTEAFF. This sequence joins TRBV6-5 and TRBJ1-1, with 9 bases lining up with TRBD1. The V segment lost 4 bases and the J segment 3 bases; nucleotides outside the gene matches: 9. Germline CDR1 and CDR2: MNHEY and SVGAGI. This CDR3 spans 16 amino acids.